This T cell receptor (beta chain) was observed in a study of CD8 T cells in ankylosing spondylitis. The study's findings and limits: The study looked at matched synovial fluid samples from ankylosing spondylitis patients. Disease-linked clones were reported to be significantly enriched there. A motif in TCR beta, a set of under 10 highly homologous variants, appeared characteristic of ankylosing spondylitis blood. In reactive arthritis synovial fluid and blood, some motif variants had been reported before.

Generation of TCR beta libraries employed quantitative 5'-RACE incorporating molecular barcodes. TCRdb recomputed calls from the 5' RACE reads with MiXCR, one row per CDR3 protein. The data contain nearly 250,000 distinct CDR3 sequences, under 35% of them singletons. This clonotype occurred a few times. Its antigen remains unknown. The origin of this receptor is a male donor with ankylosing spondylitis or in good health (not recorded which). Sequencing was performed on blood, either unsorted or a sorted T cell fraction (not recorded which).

The DNA of the CDR3 is TGTGCCAGCAGAACGCTTAGCGGGTACAGGGGTTACGAGCAGTACTTC. Its translation: CASRTLSGYRGYEQYF. V is TRBV27 and J is TRBJ2-7, with D possibly being TRBD1 or TRBD2 (7 bases each). The germline V gene encodes CDR1 MNHEY and CDR2 SMNVEV (reference sequence). CDR3 length: 16 residues. V gave up 6 bases and J gave up 4 bases, with 22 bases separating them.